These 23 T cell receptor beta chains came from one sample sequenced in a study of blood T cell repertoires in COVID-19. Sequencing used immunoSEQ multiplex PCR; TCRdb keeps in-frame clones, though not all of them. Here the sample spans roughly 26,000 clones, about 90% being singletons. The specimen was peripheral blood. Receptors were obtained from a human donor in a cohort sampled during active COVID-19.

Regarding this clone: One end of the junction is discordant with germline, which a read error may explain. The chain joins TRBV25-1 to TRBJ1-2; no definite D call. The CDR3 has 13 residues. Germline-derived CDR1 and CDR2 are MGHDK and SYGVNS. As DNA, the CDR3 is TGTGCCAACAGTGTGAGCGGTGGAGGAGGCTACACCTTC. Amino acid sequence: CANSVSGGGGYTF.

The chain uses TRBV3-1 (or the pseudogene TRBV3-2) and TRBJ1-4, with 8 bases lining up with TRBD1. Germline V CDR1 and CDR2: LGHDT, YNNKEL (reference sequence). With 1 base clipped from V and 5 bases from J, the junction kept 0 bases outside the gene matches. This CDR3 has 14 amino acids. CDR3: CASSQGTGNEKLFF. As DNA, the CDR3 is TGTGCCAGCAGCCAAGGGACAGGGAATGAAAAACTGTTTTTT.

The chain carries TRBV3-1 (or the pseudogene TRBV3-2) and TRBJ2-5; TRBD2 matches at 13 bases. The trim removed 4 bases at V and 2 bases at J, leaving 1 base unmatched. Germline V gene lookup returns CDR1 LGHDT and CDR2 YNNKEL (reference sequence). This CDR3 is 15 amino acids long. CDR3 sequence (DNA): TGTGCCAGCAGCCCGGGACTAGCGGGGCAAGAGACCCAGTACTTC. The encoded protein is CASSPGLAGQETQYF.

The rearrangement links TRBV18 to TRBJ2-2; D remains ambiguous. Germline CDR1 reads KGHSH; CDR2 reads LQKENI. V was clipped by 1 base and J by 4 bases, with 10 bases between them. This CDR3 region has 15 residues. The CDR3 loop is CASSPRLVGTGELFF. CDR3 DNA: TGTGCCAGCTCACCACGGCTAGTGGGCACCGGGGAGCTGTTTTTT.

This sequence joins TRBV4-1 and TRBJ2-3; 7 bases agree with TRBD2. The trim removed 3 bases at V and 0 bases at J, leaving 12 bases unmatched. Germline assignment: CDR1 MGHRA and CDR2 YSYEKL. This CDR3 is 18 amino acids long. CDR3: CASSQSPTRGYSTDTQYF. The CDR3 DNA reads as TGCGCCAGCAGCCAGAGCCCGACGCGGGGGTATAGCACAGATACGCAGTATTTT.

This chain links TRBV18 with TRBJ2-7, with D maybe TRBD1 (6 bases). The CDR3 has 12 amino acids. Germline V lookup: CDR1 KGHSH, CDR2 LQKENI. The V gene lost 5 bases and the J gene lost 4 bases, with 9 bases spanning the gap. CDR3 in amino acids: CASSEQGYEQYV. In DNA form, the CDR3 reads TGTGCCAGCTCAGAACAGGGTTACGAGCAGTACGTC.

CDR3 residues: CASLGQIYSNQPQHF. The DNA for the CDR3 is TGCGCCAGCTTGGGACAGATCTATAGCAATCAGCCCCAGCATTTT. The chain employs TRBV10-1 and TRBJ1-5; 7 positions match TRBD1. CDR1 is WNHNN, CDR2 SYGVQD, per germline (reference sequence). The ends lost 8 bases at V and 0 bases at J; junction bases unmatched: 7. The CDR3 totals 15 residues.

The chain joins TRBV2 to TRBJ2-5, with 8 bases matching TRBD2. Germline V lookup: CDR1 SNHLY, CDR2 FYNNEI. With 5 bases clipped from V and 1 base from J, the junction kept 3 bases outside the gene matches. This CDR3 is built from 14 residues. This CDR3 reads CASSFSGVQETQYF. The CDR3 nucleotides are TGTGCCAGCAGTTTTAGCGGGGTCCAAGAGACCCAGTACTTC. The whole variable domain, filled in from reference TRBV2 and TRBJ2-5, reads EPEVTQTPSHQVTQMGQEVILRCVPISNHLYFYWYRQILGQKVEFLVSFYNNEISEKSEIFDDQFSVERPDGSNFTLKIRSTKLEDSAMYFCASSFSGVQETQYFGPGTRLLVL.

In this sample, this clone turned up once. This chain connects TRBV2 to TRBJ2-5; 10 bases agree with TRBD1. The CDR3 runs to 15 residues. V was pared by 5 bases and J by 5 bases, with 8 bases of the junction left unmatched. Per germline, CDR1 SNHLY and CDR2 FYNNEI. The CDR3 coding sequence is TGTGCCAGCAGTCCGCCCCCGGGACAGGGGGAGACCCAGTACTTC. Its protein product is CASSPPPGQGETQYF.

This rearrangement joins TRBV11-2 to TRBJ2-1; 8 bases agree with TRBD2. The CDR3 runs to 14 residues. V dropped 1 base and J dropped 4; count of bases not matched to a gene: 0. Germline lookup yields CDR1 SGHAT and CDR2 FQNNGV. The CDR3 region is CASSLAGGYNEQFF. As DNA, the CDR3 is TGTGCCAGCAGCTTAGCGGGGGGGTACAATGAGCAGTTCTTC.

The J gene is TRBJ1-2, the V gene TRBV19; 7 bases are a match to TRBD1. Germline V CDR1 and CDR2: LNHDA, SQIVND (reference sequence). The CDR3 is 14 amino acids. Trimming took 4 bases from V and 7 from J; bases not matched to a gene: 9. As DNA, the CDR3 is TGTGCCAGTAGTAGGGGCAGGGGGAGCGGTGGCTACACCTTC. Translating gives CASSRGRGSGGYTF.

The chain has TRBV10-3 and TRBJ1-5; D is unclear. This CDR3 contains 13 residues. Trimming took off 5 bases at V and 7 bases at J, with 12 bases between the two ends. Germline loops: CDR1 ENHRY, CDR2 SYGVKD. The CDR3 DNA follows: TGTGCCATCAGTTCCACTACGGGACAGCCCCAGCATTTT. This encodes CAISSTTGQPQHF.

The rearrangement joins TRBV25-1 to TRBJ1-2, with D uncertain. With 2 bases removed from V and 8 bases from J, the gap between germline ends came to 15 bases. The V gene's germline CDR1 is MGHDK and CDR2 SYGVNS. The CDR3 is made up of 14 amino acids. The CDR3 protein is CASSEGSGLRGYTF. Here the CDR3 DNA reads TGTGCCAGCAGTGAAGGGTCGGGATTGAGAGGCTACACCTTC.

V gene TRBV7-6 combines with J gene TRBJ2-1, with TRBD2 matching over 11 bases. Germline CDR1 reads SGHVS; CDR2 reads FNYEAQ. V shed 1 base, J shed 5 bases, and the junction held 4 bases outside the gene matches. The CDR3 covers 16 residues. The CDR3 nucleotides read TGTGCCAGCAGCTTAGTCCCTAGCGGGGGGAACAATGAGCAGTTCTTC. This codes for CASSLVPSGGNNEQFF.

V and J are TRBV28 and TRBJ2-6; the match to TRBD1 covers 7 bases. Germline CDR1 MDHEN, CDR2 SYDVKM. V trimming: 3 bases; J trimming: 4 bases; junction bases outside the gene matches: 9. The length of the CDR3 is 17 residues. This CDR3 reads CASSFIGRGSGANVLTF. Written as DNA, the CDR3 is TGTGCCAGCAGTTTTATCGGCAGGGGGTCCGGGGCCAACGTCCTGACTTTC.

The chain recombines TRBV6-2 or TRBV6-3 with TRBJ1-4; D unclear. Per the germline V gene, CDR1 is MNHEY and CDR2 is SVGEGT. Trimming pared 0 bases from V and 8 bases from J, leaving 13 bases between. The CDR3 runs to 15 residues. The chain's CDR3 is CASSYSGFNREKLFF. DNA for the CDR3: TGTGCCAGCAGTTACTCGGGCTTTAATAGGGAAAAACTGTTTTTT.

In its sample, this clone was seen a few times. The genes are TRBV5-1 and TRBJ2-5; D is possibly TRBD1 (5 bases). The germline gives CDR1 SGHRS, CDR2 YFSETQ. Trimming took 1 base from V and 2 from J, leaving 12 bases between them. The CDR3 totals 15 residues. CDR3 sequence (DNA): TGCGCCAGCAGCTTGTATGGCAGGGCGCAAGAGACCCAGTACTTC. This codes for CASSLYGRAQETQYF.

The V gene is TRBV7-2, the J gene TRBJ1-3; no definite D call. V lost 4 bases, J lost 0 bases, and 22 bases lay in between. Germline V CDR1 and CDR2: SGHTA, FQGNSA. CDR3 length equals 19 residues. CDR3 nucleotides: TGTGCCAGCAGCTCACGGGTCTCCGGGTGGAGGAACTCTGGAAACACCATATATTTT. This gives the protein CASSSRVSGWRNSGNTIYF.

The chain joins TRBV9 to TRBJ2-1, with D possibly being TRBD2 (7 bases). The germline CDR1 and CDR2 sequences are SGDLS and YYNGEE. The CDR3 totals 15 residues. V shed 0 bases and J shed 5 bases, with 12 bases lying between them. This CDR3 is CASSVEGGADNEQFF. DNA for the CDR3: TGTGCCAGCAGCGTAGAAGGGGGGGCGGACAATGAGCAGTTCTTC. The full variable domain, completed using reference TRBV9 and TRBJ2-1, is DSGVTQTPKHLITATGQRVTLRCSPRSGDLSVYWYQQSLDQGLQFLIQYYNGEERAKGNILERFSAQQFPDLHSELNLSSLELGDSALYFCASSVEGGADNEQFFGPGTRLTVL.

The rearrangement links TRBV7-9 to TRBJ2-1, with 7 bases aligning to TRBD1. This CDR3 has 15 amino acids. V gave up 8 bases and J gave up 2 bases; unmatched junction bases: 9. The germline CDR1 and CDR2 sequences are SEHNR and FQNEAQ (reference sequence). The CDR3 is CASGRQGETYNEQFF. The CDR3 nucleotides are TGTGCCAGCGGCCGACAGGGTGAGACCTACAATGAGCAGTTCTTC. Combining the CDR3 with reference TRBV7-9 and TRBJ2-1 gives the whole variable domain DTGVSQNPRHKITKRGQNVTFRCDPISEHNRLYWYRQTLGQGPEFLTYFQNEAQLEKSRLLSDRFSAERPKGSFSTLEIQRTEQGDSAMYLCASGRQGETYNEQFFGPGTRLTVL.

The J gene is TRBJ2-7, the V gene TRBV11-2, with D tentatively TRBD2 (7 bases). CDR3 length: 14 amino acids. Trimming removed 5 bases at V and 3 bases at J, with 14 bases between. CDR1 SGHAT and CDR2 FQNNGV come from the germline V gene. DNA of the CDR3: TGTGCCAGCAGCCCTTGGGAGGGGGGCTACGAGCAGTACTTC. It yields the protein CASSPWEGGYEQYF.

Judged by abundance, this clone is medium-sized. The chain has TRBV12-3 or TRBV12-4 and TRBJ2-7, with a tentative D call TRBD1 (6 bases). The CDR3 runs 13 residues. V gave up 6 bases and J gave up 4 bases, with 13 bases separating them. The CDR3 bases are TGTGCCAGCAGACCAACAGGGATATACGAGCAGTACTTC. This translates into CASRPTGIYEQYF.

CDR3 nucleotide sequence: TGTGCCAGCAGCTTAGCCGGCAGGGGAAGGGAAAAACTGTTTTTT. Translated, it gives CASSLAGRGREKLFF. The rearrangement joins TRBV7-9 to TRBJ1-4; D may be TRBD1 (6 bases). CDR3 length: 15 residues. CDR1 SEHNR and CDR2 FQNEAQ come from the germline V gene (reference sequence). V was pared by 0 bases and J by 8 bases, with 13 bases between.